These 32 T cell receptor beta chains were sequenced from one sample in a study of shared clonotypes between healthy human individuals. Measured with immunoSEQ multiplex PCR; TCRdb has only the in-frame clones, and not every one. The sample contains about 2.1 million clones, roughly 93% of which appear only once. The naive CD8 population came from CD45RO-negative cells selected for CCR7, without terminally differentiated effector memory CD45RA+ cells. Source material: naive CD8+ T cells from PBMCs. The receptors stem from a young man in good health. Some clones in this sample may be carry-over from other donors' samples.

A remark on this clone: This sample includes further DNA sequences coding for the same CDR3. The CDR3 sequence: CASSPDRSSYNEQFF. CDR3 nucleotide sequence: TGTGCCAGTAGTCCGGACAGGAGCTCCTACAATGAGCAGTTCTTC. This chain joins TRBV19 and TRBJ2-1, with 7 bases aligning to TRBD1. Germline V CDR1 and CDR2: LNHDA, SQIVND (reference sequence). The CDR3 consists of 15 residues. The trim removed 5 bases at V and 0 bases at J, leaving 4 bases unmatched.

This CDR3 is CASSFTSIHQISTDTQYF. For the CDR3, the DNA is TGCGCCAGCAGCTTTACCAGCATACATCAAATAAGCACAGATACGCAGTATTTT. The gene calls are TRBV5-1 and TRBJ2-3; D is ambiguous. The germline V gene encodes CDR1 SGHRS and CDR2 YFSETQ. The V end was cut by 2 bases, the J end by 0 bases, with 19 bases between. The CDR3 length is 18 residues.

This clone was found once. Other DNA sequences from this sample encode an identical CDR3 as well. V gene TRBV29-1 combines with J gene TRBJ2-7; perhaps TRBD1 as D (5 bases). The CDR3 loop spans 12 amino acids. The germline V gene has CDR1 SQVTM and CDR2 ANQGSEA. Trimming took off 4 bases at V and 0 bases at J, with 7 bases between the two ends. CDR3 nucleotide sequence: TGCAGCGTTGTAAGGGGCTCCTACGAGCAGTACTTC. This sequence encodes CSVVRGSYEQYF.

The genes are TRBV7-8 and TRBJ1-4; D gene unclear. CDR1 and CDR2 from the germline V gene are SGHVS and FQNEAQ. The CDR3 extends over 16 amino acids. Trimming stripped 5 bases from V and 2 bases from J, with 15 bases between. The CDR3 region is CASSLGGIRTNEKLFF. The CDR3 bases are TGTGCCAGCAGCCTAGGAGGAATTCGCACTAATGAAAAACTGTTTTTT.

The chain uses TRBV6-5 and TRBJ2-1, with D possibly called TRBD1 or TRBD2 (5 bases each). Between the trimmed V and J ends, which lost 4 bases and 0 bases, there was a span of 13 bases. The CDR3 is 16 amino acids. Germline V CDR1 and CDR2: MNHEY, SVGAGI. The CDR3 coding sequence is TGTGCCAGCAGTTTCGGGGCAGCCATCTCCTACAATGAGCAGTTCTTC. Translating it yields CASSFGAAISYNEQFF.

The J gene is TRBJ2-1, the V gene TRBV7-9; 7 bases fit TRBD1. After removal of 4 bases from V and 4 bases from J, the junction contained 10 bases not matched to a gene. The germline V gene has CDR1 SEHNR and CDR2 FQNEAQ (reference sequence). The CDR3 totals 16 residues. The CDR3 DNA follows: TGTGCCAGCAGCTCTAGAACCGGGACAGAATACAATGAGCAGTTCTTC. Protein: CASSSRTGTEYNEQFF.

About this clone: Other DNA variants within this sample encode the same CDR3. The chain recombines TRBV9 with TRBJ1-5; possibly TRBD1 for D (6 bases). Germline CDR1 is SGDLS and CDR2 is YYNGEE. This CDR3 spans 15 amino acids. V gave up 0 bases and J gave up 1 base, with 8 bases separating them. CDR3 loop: CASSVGGASNQPQHF. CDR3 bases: TGTGCCAGCAGCGTAGGGGGGGCGAGCAATCAGCCCCAGCATTTT.

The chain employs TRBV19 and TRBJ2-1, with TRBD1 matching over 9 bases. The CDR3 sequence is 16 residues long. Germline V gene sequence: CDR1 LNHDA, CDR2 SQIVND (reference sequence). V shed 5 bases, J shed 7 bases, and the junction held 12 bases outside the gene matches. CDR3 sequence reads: CASSPWTGETLNEQFF. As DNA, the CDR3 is TGTGCCAGTAGTCCGTGGACAGGGGAAACTCTTAATGAGCAGTTCTTC.

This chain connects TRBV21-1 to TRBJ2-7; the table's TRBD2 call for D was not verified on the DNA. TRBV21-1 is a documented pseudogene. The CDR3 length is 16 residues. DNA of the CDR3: TGTGCCAGCAGCAAAGATCTAGCGGGAGGGTTGGACGAGCAGTACTTC. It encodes CASSKDLAGGLDEQYF.

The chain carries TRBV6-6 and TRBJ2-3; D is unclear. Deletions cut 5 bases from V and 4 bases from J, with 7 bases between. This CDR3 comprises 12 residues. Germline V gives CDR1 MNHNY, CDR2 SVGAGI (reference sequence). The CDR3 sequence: CASSPIADTQYF. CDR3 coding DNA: TGTGCCAGCAGTCCCATAGCAGATACGCAGTATTTT.

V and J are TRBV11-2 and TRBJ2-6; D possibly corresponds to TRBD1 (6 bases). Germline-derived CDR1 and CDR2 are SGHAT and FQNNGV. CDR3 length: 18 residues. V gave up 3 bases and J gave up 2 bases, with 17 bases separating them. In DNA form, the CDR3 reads TGTGCCAGCAGCTTGGGTGCCAGGGGTAACCCTGGGGCCAACGTCCTGACTTTC. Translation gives CASSLGARGNPGANVLTF. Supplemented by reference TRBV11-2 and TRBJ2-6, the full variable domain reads EAGVAQSPRYKIIEKRQSVAFWCNPISGHATLYWYQQILGQGPKLLIQFQNNGVVDDSQLPKDRFSAERLKGVDSTLKIQPAKLEDSAVYLCASSLGARGNPGANVLTFGAGSRLTVL.

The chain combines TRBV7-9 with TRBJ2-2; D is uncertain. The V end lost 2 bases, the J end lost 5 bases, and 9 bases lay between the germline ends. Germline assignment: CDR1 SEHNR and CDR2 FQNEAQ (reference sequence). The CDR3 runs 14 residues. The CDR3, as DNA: TGTGCCAGCAGCTTAACCCCAGGAACCGGGGAGCTGTTTTTT. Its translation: CASSLTPGTGELFF.

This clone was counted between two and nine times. The CDR3 DNA follows: TGTGCCAGCAGCTTGACAGGGTGGTATGAAGCTTTCTTT. Its protein product is CASSLTGWYEAFF. The genes are TRBV5-8 and TRBJ1-1; D perhaps matches TRBD1 (6 bases). Germline V gives CDR1 SGHTS, CDR2 YDEGEE. The CDR3 totals 13 residues. Trimming cost V 1 base and J 7 bases, with 11 bases left between them.

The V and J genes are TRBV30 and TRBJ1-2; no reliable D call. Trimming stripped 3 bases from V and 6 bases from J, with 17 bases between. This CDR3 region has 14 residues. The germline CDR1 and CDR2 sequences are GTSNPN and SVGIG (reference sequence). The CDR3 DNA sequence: TGTGCCTGGAGCACACTGCAGGCTGTTGATGGCTACACCTTC. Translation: CAWSTLQAVDGYTF.

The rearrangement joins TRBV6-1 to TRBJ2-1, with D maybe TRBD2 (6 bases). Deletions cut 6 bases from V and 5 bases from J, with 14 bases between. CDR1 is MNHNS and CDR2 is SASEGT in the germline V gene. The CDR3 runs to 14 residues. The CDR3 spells CASRSRDFDNEQFF. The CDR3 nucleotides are TGTGCCAGCAGGTCCAGGGACTTCGACAATGAGCAGTTCTTC.

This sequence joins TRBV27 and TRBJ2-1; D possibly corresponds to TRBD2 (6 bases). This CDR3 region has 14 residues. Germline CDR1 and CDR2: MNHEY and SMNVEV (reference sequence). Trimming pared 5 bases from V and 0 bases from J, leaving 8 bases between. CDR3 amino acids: CASSVGSSYNEQFF. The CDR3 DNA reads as TGTGCCAGCAGTGTCGGGAGCTCCTACAATGAGCAGTTCTTC.

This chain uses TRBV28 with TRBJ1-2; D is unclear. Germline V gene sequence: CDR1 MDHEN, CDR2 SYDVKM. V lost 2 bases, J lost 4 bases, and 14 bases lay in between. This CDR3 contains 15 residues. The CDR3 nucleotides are TGTGCCAGCAGTTTAATGGGGTGGTGGGGCTATGGCTACACCTTC. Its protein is CASSLMGWWGYGYTF.

The CDR3 loop reads CASSLLAGTYSYEQYF. In nucleotides, the CDR3 is TGTGCCAGCAGTTTGCTAGCGGGAACGTACTCCTACGAGCAGTACTTC. This chain uses TRBV28 with TRBJ2-7; 9 bases are shared with TRBD2. Germline V gene sequence: CDR1 MDHEN, CDR2 SYDVKM. This CDR3 region has 16 residues. J gave up 0 bases and V 3 bases, and 6 bases lay outside the gene matches.

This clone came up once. The CDR3 DNA is TGCGCCAGCAAAGTCTCCGGAATCGACACTGAAGCTTTCTTT. Translating gives CASKVSGIDTEAFF. V usage is TRBV5-1 and J usage is TRBJ1-1; D gene uncertain. Germline CDR1 is SGHRS and CDR2 is YFSETQ. The V and J ends lost 6 bases and 3 bases respectively, with 15 bases between them. The CDR3 spans 14 residues.

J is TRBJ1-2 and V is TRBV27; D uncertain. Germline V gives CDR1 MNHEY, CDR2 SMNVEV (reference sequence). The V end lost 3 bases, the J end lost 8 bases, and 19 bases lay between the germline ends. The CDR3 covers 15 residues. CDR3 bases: TGTGCCAGCAGTTTCGGCCGCGGGCCGTCTGGAGGCTACACCTTC. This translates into CASSFGRGPSGGYTF.

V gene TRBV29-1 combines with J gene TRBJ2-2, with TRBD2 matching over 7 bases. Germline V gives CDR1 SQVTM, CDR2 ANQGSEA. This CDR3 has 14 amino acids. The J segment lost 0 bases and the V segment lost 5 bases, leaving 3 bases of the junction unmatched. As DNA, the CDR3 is TGCAGCGTTCCAAGCGGGGCGAACACCGGGGAGCTGTTTTTT. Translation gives CSVPSGANTGELFF.

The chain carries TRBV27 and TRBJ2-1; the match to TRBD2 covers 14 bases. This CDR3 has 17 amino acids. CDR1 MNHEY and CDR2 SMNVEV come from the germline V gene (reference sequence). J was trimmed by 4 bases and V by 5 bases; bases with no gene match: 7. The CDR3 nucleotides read TGTGCCAGCAGTCCGTACGGACTAGCGGGGGGATACAATGAGCAGTTCTTC. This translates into CASSPYGLAGGYNEQFF.

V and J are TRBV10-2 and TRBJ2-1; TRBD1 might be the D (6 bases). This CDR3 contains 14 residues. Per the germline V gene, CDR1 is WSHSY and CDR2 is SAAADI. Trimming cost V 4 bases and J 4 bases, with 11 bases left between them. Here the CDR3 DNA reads TGCGCCAGCAGTGGCCCGGACAGATACAATGAGCAGTTCTTC. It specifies CASSGPDRYNEQFF.

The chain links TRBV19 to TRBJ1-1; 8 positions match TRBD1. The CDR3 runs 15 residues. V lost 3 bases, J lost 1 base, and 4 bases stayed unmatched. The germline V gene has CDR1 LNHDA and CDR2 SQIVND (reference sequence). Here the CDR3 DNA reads TGTGCCAGTAGTATCGACAGGGGAACGAACACTGAAGCTTTCTTT. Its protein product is CASSIDRGTNTEAFF.

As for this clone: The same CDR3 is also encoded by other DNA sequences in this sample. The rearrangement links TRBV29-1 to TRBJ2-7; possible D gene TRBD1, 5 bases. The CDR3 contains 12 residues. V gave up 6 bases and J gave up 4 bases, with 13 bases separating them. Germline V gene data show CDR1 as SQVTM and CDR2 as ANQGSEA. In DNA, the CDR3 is TGCAGCGTATCCACAGGTTTGTACGAGCAGTACTTC. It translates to CSVSTGLYEQYF.

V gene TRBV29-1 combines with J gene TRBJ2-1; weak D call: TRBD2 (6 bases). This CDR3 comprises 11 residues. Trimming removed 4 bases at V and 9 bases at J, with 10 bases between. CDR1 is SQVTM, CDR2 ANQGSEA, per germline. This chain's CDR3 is CSVVTRGEQFF. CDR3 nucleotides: TGCAGCGTTGTGACTAGGGGTGAGCAGTTCTTC.

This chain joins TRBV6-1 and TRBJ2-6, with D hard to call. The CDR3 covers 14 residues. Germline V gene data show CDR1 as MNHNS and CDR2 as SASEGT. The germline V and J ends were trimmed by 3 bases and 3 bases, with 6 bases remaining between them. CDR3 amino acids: CASSDAGGANVLTF. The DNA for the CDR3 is TGTGCCAGCAGTGACGCCGGTGGGGCCAACGTCCTGACTTTC.

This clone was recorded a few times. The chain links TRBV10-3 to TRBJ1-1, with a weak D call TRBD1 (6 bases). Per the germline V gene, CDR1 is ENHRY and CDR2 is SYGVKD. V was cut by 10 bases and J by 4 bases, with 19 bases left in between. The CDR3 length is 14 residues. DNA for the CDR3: TGTGCCACAAATGGGGGCGCCCGGGGCACTGAAGCTTTCTTT. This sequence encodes CATNGGARGTEAFF.

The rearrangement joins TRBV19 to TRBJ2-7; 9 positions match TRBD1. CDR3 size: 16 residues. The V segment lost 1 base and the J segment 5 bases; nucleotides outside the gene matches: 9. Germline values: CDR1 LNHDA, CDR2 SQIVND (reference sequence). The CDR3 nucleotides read TGTGCCAGTAGTATAGTGGGACAGGGTGGTATCGACGAGCAGTACTTC. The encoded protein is CASSIVGQGGIDEQYF.

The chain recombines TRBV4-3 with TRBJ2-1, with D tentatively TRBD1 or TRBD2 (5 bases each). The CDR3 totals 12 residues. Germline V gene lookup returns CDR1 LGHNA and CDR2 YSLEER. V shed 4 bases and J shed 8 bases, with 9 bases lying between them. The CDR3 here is CASSPGTHEQFF. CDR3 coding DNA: TGCGCCAGCAGCCCAGGGACCCATGAGCAGTTCTTC.

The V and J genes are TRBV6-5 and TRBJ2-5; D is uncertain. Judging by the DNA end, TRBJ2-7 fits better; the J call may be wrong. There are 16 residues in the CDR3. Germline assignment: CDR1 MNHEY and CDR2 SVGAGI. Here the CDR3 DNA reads TGTGCCAGCAGTTACTCGACGGGCACAGCCAACTACGAGCAGTACTTC. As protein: CASSYSTGTANYEQYF.

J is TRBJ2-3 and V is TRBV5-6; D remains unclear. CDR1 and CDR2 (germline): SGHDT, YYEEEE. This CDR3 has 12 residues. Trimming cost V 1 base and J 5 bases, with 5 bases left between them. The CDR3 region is CASSLTVDTQYF. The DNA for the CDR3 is TGTGCCAGCAGCTTGACAGTAGATACGCAGTATTTT.